Following are 23 T cell receptor beta chains from one sample sequenced in a study of lung T cells in sarcoidosis with Löfgren's syndrome. One entry per CDR3 protein results from TCRdb running MiXCR on the reads. Of 6,500 to 9,000 distinct CDR3 sequences listed, under 25% are singletons. Sequenced: CD4+ T cells from bronchoalveolar lavage fluid. These receptors all come from a human donor with sarcoidosis (Löfgren's syndrome or another form), or a control subject (not recorded which).

The chain recombines TRBV7-9 with TRBJ2-1; D unclear. This CDR3 contains 12 residues. The germline V gene has CDR1 SEHNR and CDR2 FQNEAQ (reference sequence). The ends were cut back, 3 bases at V and 10 bases at J, with 10 bases in the middle. The CDR3 is CASSFNPAEQFF. The CDR3 DNA is TGTGCCAGCAGCTTCAACCCCGCCGAGCAGTTCTTC.

This clonotype was recorded many times. The CDR3 loop is CASSPLDRGHGYTF. The CDR3 DNA reads as TGTGCCAGCTCACCCTTGGACAGGGGCCATGGCTACACCTTC. This chain uses TRBV18 with TRBJ1-2, with 9 bases matching TRBD1. Unmatched junction bases numbered 5, after V lost 3 bases and J lost 6 bases. Germline loops: CDR1 KGHSH, CDR2 LQKENI. There are 14 residues in the CDR3.

This clonotype was counted between two and nine times. The genes are TRBV6-1 and TRBJ2-7, with no clear D. The CDR3 spans 13 residues. Germline CDR1 reads MNHNS; CDR2 reads SASEGT. V was cut by 7 bases and J by 4 bases, with 14 bases left in between. CDR3 DNA: TGTGCCAGCACACTCGCGATTTTATACGAGCAGTACTTC. This sequence encodes CASTLAILYEQYF.

In regard to this clonotype: This may arise from a read error, as a much more abundant clone is one base away. The V call is TRBV5-4, the J call TRBJ2-2; D is undetermined. CDR1 is SGHNT and CDR2 is YYREEE in the germline V gene (reference sequence). The CDR3 has 16 residues. The ends were cut back, 5 bases at V and 4 bases at J, with 18 bases in the middle. The CDR3 coding sequence is TGTGCCAGCAGAACCTCAATACGAGAATTCACCGGGGAGCTGTTTTTT. Translated, it gives CASRTSIREFTGELFF.

Worth noting for this clonotype: This could be a read error, since a much larger clone is one nucleotide away. The chain uses TRBV29-1 and TRBJ2-7; D not resolved. CDR1 SQVTM and CDR2 ANQGSEA come from the germline V gene. The CDR3 has 12 residues. The CDR3 reads CGAIRPPYEQYF. In DNA, the CDR3 is TGCGGCGCCATACGGCCCCCCTACGAGCAGTACTTC.

By proportion, this clonotype is medium-sized (0.01 to 0.1%). V gene TRBV28 combines with J gene TRBJ1-3; D ambiguous. Between the trimmed V and J ends, which lost 7 bases and 2 bases, there was a span of 12 bases. The CDR3 is made up of 14 amino acids. The germline V gene encodes CDR1 MDHEN and CDR2 SYDVKM. CDR3 sequence reads: CASIGRGAGNTIYF. The CDR3 region has the DNA TGTGCCAGCATCGGCCGAGGTGCTGGAAACACCATATATTTT.

A remark on this clonotype: This could be a read error, since a much larger clone is one nucleotide away. V is TRBV2 and J is TRBJ2-3; D may be TRBD2 (7 bases). This CDR3 spans 15 amino acids. The germline CDR1 and CDR2 sequences are SNHLY and FYNNEI. The CDR3 DNA sequence: TGTGCCAGCAGTGAATGGGGGGGCCGCACAGATACGAAGTATTTT. Encoded protein: CASSEWGGRTDTKYF. Looking up the rest from reference TRBV2 and TRBJ2-3 gives the full variable domain: EPEVTQTPSHQVTQMGQEVILRCVPISNHLYFYWYRQILGQKVEFLVSFYNNEISEKSEIFDDQFSVERPDGSNFTLKIRSTKLEDSAMYFCASSEWGGRTDTKYFGPGTRLTVL.

This chain joins TRBV19 and TRBJ2-3; D is possibly TRBD1 (6 bases). Trimming stripped 3 bases from V and 5 bases from J, with 9 bases between. Germline CDR1 LNHDA, CDR2 SQIVND (reference sequence). The CDR3 consists of 13 residues. The CDR3 reads CASSMGRGDTQYF. CDR3 DNA: TGTGCCAGTAGTATGGGCAGGGGAGATACGCAGTATTTT. Full variable domain (outside the CDR3, taken from reference TRBV19 and TRBJ2-3): DGGITQSPKYLFRKEGQNVTLSCEQNLNHDAMYWYRQDPGQGLRLIYYSQIVNDFQKGDIAEGYSVSREKKESFPLTVTSAQKNPTAFYLCASSMGRGDTQYFGPGTRLTVL.

This chain joins TRBV6-5 and TRBJ2-3; D perhaps matches TRBD2 (6 bases). This CDR3 is built from 14 residues. Trimming stripped 4 bases from V and 3 bases from J, with 11 bases between. Looked up from germline, CDR1 is MNHEY and CDR2 is SVGAGI. The CDR3 reads CASSSRGVTDTQYF. In DNA form, the CDR3 reads TGTGCCAGCAGTTCCCGCGGGGTTACAGATACGCAGTATTTT.

This clonotype was observed a single time. Since a much larger clone is just one base distant, this may be a read error. The rearrangement uses TRBV5-4 and TRBJ2-3, with 10 bases identical to TRBD2. Looked up from germline, CDR1 is SGHNT and CDR2 is YYREEE (reference sequence). The ends lost 0 bases at V and 4 bases at J; junction bases unmatched: 11. The CDR3 has 18 amino acids. The CDR3 DNA follows: TGTGCCAGCAGCTTGGGAGGCCGGGAGCGGGGGGGCCCAGATACGCAGTATTTT. This sequence encodes CASSLGGRERGGPDTQYF.

This clonotype was recorded a few times. The chain employs TRBV20-1 and TRBJ1-5, with TRBD1 matching over 10 bases. Germline V lookup: CDR1 DFQATT, CDR2 SNEGSKA (reference sequence). Unmatched junction bases numbered 0, after V lost 5 bases and J lost 5 bases. The CDR3 has 12 residues. CDR3 bases: TGCAGTGCTGGGACAGGGGATCAGCCCCAGCATTTT. Translated: CSAGTGDQPQHF.

This clonotype was seen many times. V is TRBV6-1 and J is TRBJ2-5, with a weak D call TRBD2 (7 bases). With 5 bases removed from V and 2 bases from J, the gap between germline ends came to 18 bases. This CDR3 comprises 16 residues. CDR1 MNHNS and CDR2 SASEGT come from the germline V gene. CDR3 region: CASSYNTGGRQETQYF. As DNA, the CDR3 is TGTGCCAGCAGTTATAACACGGGGGGCCGACAAGAGACCCAGTACTTC.

The chain joins TRBV19 to TRBJ2-3; 8 nucleotides match TRBD1. V dropped 7 bases and J dropped 2; count of bases not matched to a gene: 5. Germline V gene sequence: CDR1 LNHDA, CDR2 SQIVND (reference sequence). This CDR3 comprises 14 residues. The CDR3 loop reads CASTRGLLTDTQYF. CDR3 DNA: TGTGCCAGTACCAGGGGGCTTCTCACAGATACGCAGTATTTT.

This clonotype was found many times. The J gene is TRBJ1-6, the V gene TRBV2, with D unresolved. This CDR3 has 13 residues. The V end lost 6 bases, the J end lost 0 bases, and 3 bases lay between the germline ends. Germline CDR1 SNHLY, CDR2 FYNNEI. Here the CDR3 reads CASRGSYNSPLHF. Written as DNA, the CDR3 is TGTGCCAGCAGAGGCTCCTATAATTCACCCCTCCACTTT.

This clonotype was recorded at least ten times. The chain has TRBV7-6 and TRBJ2-7; perhaps D is TRBD1 or TRBD2 (5 bases each). From germline, CDR1 is SGHVS and CDR2 FNYEAQ. Trimming removed 0 bases at V and 3 bases at J, with 9 bases between. The CDR3 extends over 14 amino acids. In nucleotides, the CDR3 is TGTGCCAGCAGCTTAGCCGGGACGAACTACGAGCAGTACTTC. It specifies CASSLAGTNYEQYF.

Ten or more counts support this clonotype. The CDR3 protein is CASSAAEGDSQYF. CDR3 sequence (DNA): TGTGCCAGCAGTGCCGCCGAGGGCGATTCGCAGTATTTT. The V and J genes are TRBV2 and TRBJ2-3; TRBD2 is a possible D gene (5 bases). CDR3 length equals 13 residues. Germline-derived CDR1 and CDR2 are SNHLY and FYNNEI. Trimming pared 4 bases from V and 10 bases from J, leaving 15 bases between.

The genes are TRBV5-6 and TRBJ2-5; TRBD1 might be the D (7 bases). Trimming stripped 4 bases from V and 4 bases from J, with 11 bases between. Germline V gene data show CDR1 as SGHDT and CDR2 as YYEEEE. The CDR3 sequence is 13 residues long. The CDR3 sequence: CASSQGGAETQYF. CDR3 bases: TGTGCCAGCAGCCAGGGGGGCGCAGAGACCCAGTACTTC.

The chain links TRBV27 to TRBJ2-7; 10 bases line up with TRBD2. The CDR3 has 13 residues. Germline trimming cut 7 bases from V and 6 bases from J; bases unmatched to any gene: 6. Germline CDR1 and CDR2: MNHEY and SMNVEV (reference sequence). CDR3 coding DNA: TGTGCCAGCACCTCTAGCGGGGGAGGCGAGCAGTACTTC. It is translated as CASTSSGGGEQYF.

The chain carries TRBV3-1 and TRBJ2-3; D perhaps matches TRBD1 (5 bases). The better agreement between TRBJ1-5 and the DNA end casts doubt on the J call. CDR3 length: 12 residues. Per germline, CDR1 LGHDT and CDR2 YNNKEL (reference sequence). The CDR3 reads CASSPPGLEQHF. In nucleotides, the CDR3 is TGTGCCAGCAGCCCCCCGGGACTAGAACAGCATTTT.

This clonotype came up a few times. This sequence joins TRBV12-5 and TRBJ1-2, with D maybe TRBD1 (5 bases). V lost 5 bases and J 8 bases, leaving 12 bases between the germline ends. Germline CDR1 LGHNT, CDR2 FRNRAP. The CDR3 contains 12 residues. CDR3: CASGGDLRGYTF. The CDR3 bases are TGTGCTAGTGGTGGGGACCTGAGGGGCTACACCTTC. The whole variable domain, remainder taken from reference TRBV12-5 and TRBJ1-2, is DARVTQTPRHKVTEMGQEVTMRCQPILGHNTVFWYRQTMMQGLELLAYFRNRAPLDDSGMPKDRFSAEMPDATLATLKIQPSEPRDSAVYFCASGGDLRGYTFGSGTRLTVV.

This clonotype was counted ten times or more. The rearrangement uses TRBV5-1 and TRBJ1-6, with D possibly matching TRBD1 (5 bases). V was clipped by 3 bases and J by 5 bases, with 9 bases between them. CDR1 SGHRS and CDR2 YFSETQ come from the germline V gene. This CDR3 is built from 14 residues. CDR3 in DNA: TGCGCCAGCAGCTCGGCAGGGAATAATTCACCCCTCCACTTT. As protein: CASSSAGNNSPLHF.

By sample fraction, this clonotype is medium-sized. V is TRBV6-1 and J is TRBJ2-7; possibly TRBD1 or TRBD2 for D (6 bases each). Germline CDR1 reads MNHNS; CDR2 reads SASEGT. Trimming shortened V by 6 bases and J by 3 bases, and 18 bases separated the two germline ends. The CDR3 totals 15 residues. The CDR3 sequence is CASRGGAAGRYEQYF. The CDR3 nucleotides are TGTGCCAGCAGGGGGGGCGCGGCGGGACGCTACGAGCAGTACTTC.

Worth noting for this clonotype: A much larger clonotype is one base distant, so this may be a read error. This sequence joins TRBV10-2 and TRBJ2-3, with 7 positions matching TRBD2. CDR3 length: 13 residues. CDR1 and CDR2 (germline): WSHSY, SAAADI. This chain's CDR3 is CATTSGGTDTQYF. As DNA, the CDR3 is TGTGCCACCACCAGCGGGGGCACAGATACGCAGTATTTT.